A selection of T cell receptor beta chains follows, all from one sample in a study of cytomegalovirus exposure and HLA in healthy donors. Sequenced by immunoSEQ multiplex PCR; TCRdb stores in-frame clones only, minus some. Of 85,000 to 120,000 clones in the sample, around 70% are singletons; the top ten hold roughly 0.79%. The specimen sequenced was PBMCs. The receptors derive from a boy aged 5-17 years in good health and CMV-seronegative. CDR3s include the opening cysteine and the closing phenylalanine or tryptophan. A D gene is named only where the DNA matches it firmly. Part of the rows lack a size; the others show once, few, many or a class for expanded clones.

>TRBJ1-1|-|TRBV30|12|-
CAWSAWNTEAFF
TGTGCCTGGAGTGCGTGGAACACTGAAGCTTTCTTT
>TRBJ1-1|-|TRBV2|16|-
CASNPSRQGLNTEAFF
TGTGCCAGCAACCCTTCCCGCCAGGGCCTGAACACTGAAGCTTTCTTT
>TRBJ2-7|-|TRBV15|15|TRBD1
CATSRSRGRGHEQYF
TGTGCCACCAGCAGGTCCAGGGGGCGCGGCCACGAGCAGTACTTC
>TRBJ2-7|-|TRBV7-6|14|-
CASSPGVSAYEQYF
TGTGCCAGCAGCCCCGGGGTCTCCGCCTACGAGCAGTACTTC
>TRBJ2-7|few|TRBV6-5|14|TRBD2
CASSYSFGGYEQYF
TGTGCCAGCAGTTACAGTTTCGGGGGGTACGAGCAGTACTTC
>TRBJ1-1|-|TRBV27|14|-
CASNPGEGRTEAFF
TGTGCCAGCAACCCCGGGGAGGGCCGGACTGAAGCTTTCTTT
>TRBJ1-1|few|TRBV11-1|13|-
CASSLGGRTEAFF
TGTGCCAGCAGCTTAGGTGGGAGGACTGAAGCTTTCTTT
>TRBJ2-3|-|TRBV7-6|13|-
CASSSGLGDTQYF
TGTGCCAGCAGCTCGGGATTGGGGGATACGCAGTATTTT
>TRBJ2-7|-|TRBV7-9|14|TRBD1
CASSSGQGNYEQYF
TGTGCCAGCAGCAGCGGACAGGGGAACTACGAGCAGTACTTC
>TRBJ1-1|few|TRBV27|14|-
CASSLSDSKTEAFF
TGTGCCAGCAGCCTATCGGACAGTAAGACTGAAGCTTTCTTT
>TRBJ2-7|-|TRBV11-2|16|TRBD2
CASSFALGDPGGEQYF
TGTGCCAGCAGCTTCGCCCTGGGGGACCCCGGGGGGGAGCAGTACTTC
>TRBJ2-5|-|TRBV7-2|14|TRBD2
CASSLGGGGETQYF
TGTGCCAGCAGCTTAGGTGGCGGGGGTGAGACCCAGTACTTC
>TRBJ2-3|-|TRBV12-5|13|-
CASGYLLTDTQYF
TGTGCTAGTGGTTACCTACTAACAGATACGCAGTATTTT
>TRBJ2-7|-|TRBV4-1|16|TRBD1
CASSQVSQGASYEQYF
TGCGCCAGCAGCCAAGTTTCCCAGGGGGCTTCCTACGAGCAGTACTTC
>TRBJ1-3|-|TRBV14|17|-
CASSQSLRGLSGNTIYF
TGTGCCAGCAGCCAAAGTTTAAGGGGCCTCTCTGGAAACACCATATATTTT
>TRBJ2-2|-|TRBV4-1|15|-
CASSSMGGNTGELFF
TGCGCCAGCAGTTCTATGGGGGGAAACACCGGGGAGCTGTTTTTT
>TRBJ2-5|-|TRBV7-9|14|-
CASSLLTGQETQYF
TGTGCCAGCAGCTTATTGACAGGACAAGAGACCCAGTACTTC
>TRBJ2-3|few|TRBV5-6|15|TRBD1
CASSYRDRRPDTQYF
TGTGCCAGCAGCTACCGGGACAGGAGGCCAGATACGCAGTATTTT
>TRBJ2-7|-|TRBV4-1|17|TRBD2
CASSQDPGLAASYEQYF
TGCGCCAGCAGCCAAGATCCAGGACTAGCGGCGTCCTACGAGCAGTACTTC
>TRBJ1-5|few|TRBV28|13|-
CASSFLGDQPQHF
TGTGCCAGCAGTTTTTTAGGAGATCAGCCCCAGCATTTT
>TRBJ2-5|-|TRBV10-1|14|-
CASSEGTPFRTQYF
TGCGCCAGCAGTGAAGGGACTCCCTTTCGGACCCAGTACTTC
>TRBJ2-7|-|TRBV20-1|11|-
CSGVGAREQYF
TGCAGTGGGGTGGGGGCTCGGGAGCAGTACTTC
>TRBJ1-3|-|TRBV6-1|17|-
CASSDPGGQDSGNTIYF
TGTGCCAGCAGTGACCCTGGCGGGCAGGACTCTGGAAACACCATATATTTT
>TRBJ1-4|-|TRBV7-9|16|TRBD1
CASSYHYRGLSEKLFF
TGTGCCAGCAGCTACCATTACAGGGGACTTAGTGAAAAACTGTTTTTT
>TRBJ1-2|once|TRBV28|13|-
CASSSQGPYGYTF
TGTGCCAGCAGTTCACAGGGCCCCTATGGCTACACCTTC
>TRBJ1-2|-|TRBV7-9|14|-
CASSYSNLIYGYTF
TGTGCCAGCAGCTACTCGAATTTAATCTATGGCTACACCTTC
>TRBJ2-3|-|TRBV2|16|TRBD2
CASSVWTSGTSDTQYF
TGTGCCAGCAGTGTTTGGACTAGCGGGACCTCAGATACGCAGTATTTT
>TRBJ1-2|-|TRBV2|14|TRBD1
CASSQTTGNYGYTF
TGTGCCAGCAGTCAAACGACAGGGAACTATGGCTACACCTTC
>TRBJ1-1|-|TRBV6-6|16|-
CASSSSDFRLNTEAFF
TGTGCCAGCAGCTCATCCGACTTCAGACTGAACACTGAAGCTTTCTTT
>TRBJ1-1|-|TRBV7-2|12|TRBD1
CASSLTGAEAFF
TGTGCCAGCAGCCTTACAGGGGCTGAAGCTTTCTTT
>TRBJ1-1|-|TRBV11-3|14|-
CASSLSGVNTEAFF
TGTGCCAGCAGCTTATCAGGCGTGAACACTGAAGCTTTCTTT
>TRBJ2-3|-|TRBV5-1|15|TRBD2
CASSPNGGGTDTQYF
TGCGCCAGCAGCCCGAACGGGGGGGGGACAGATACGCAGTATTTT
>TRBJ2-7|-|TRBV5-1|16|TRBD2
CASSSYLAGPPYEQYF
TGCGCCAGCAGCAGCTATCTAGCGGGACCCCCCTACGAGCAGTACTTC
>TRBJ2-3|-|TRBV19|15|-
CASSIGAGTTDTQYF
TGTGCCAGTAGTATCGGGGCGGGGACCACAGATACGCAGTATTTT
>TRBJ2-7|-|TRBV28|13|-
CASMRGFSYEQYF
TGTGCCAGCATGCGGGGCTTTTCCTACGAGCAGTACTTC
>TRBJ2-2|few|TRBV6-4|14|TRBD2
CASSDSSGSGELFF
TGTGCCAGCAGTGACTCCAGCGGGAGCGGGGAGCTGTTTTTT
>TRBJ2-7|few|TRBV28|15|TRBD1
CASRPRDRLTNEQYF
TGTGCCAGCAGGCCCAGGGACAGGCTGACCAACGAGCAGTACTTC
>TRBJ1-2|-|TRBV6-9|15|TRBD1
CASSYSGTGVYGYNF
TGTGCCAGCAGTTATTCCGGGACAGGGGTCTATGGCTACAACTTC
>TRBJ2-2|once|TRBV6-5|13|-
CASSTLASLWLFF
TGTGCCAGCAGTACACTAGCAAGTCTGTGGCTGTTTTTT
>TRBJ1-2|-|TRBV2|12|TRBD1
CASGWTGYGYTF
TGTGCCAGCGGGTGGACAGGCTATGGCTACACCTTC
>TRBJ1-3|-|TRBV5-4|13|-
CAGGNPTGNTIYF
TGTGCCGGGGGGAACCCAACTGGAAACACCATATATTTT
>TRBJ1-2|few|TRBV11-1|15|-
CASSLGTGIGYGYTF
TGTGCCAGCAGCTTAGGCACCGGGATCGGATATGGCTACACCTTC
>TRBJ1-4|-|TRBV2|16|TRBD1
CASSVRQGAFGEKLFF
TGTGCCAGCAGTGTCCGACAGGGGGCTTTTGGTGAAAAACTGTTTTTT
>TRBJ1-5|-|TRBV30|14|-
CASKRRGSSEPQHF
TGTGCCTCGAAACGTCGCGGGAGTTCTGAGCCCCAGCATTTT
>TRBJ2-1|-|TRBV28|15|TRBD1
CASTTGTGVYNEQFF
TGTGCCAGCACTACCGGGACAGGGGTATACAATGAGCAGTTCTTC
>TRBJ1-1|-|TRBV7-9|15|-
CSSTPSRGSNTEAFF
TGTTCCAGCACTCCCTCAAGGGGTTCGAACACTGAAGCTTTCTTT
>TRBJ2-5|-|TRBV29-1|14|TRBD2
CSVRSGGTEETQYF
TGCAGCGTCCGGAGCGGGGGCACCGAAGAGACCCAGTACTTC
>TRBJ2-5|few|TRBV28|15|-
CASSYAPSRKETQYF
TGTGCCAGCAGTTATGCCCCCTCTAGGAAAGAGACCCAGTACTTC
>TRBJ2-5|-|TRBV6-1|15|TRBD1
CASSEAVGTGETQYF
TGTGCCAGCAGTGAAGCGGTCGGGACAGGGGAGACCCAGTACTTC
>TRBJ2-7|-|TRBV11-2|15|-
CASSLEWRGSYEQYF
TGTGCCAGCAGCTTAGAATGGCGGGGATCCTACGAGCAGTACTTC
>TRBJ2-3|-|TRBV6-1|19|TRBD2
CASSDGTSGRRIATVTQYF
TGTGCCAGCAGTGACGGGACTAGCGGGAGGCGTATCGCAACGGTTACGCAGTATTTT
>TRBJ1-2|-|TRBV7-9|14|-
CASSVQGTNYGYTF
TGTGCCAGCAGCGTACAGGGAACTAACTATGGCTACACCTTC
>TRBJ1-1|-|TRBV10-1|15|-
CASSETTVMNTEAFF
TGCGCCAGCAGTGAGACGACAGTCATGAACACTGAAGCTTTCTTT
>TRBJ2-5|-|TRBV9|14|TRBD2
CASSVGAGGETQYF
TGTGCCAGCAGCGTAGGCGCGGGGGGAGAGACCCAGTACTTC
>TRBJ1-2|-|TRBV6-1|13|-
CASSEAIQIGYTF
TGTGCCAGCAGTGAAGCTATCCAGATTGGCTACACCTTC
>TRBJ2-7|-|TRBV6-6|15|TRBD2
CASSHSPSGGYEQYF
TGTGCCAGCAGCCACTCGCCGTCGGGGGGCTACGAGCAGTACTTC
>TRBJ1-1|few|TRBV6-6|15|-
CASSYSRVPNTEAFF
TGTGCCAGCAGTTACTCGCGGGTTCCGAACACTGAAGCTTTCTTT